The clone carrying this T cell receptor beta chain was seen a handful of times. Its antigen is as yet unknown. The data stem from a study of T-cell reconstitution after alpha-beta-depleted transplantation in children. Germline assignment: CDR1 DFQATT and CDR2 SNEGSKA (reference sequence). The trim removed 6 bases at V and 8 bases at J, leaving 14 bases unmatched. CDR3 length: 15 amino acids. Findings and caveats of the study: The origin of alpha-beta T cells about two months after transplant was reportedly several hundred expanded graft clones. The study traced high day-60 TCRbeta diversity in some patients to surviving recipient T cells and thymic progenitors. A year post-transplant, T-cell counts and diversity derived mostly from newly produced T cells.

As it was prepared, the TCRbeta library received unique molecular identifiers. Each CDR3 protein gets one entry after TCRdb re-called the PCR reads with MiXCR. Among a few hundred thousand distinct CDR3 sequences, around 13% were seen once, and the ten largest hold approximately 2%. The chain recombines TRBV20-1 with TRBJ2-3, with 10 bases that match TRBD2. The receptor was derived from a male patient younger than 18 who had a stem cell transplant for acute myeloid leukemia, so the T cells may come from the graft donor. The sample here was PBMCs, mostly from graft donor cells, taken 360 days after TCRalphabeta/CD19-depleted stem cell transplant. The chain's CDR3 is CSARTSGDRGGTQYF. For the CDR3, the DNA is TGCAGTGCAAGGACTAGCGGAGACCGCGGGGGTACGCAGTATTTT.